The 28 T cell receptor beta chains given below trace back to one sample, sequenced in a study of CD8+ T cells in alopecia areata. Extracted from the samples, RNA was reverse transcribed into cDNA to serve as the sequencing template. Data came from immunoSEQ multiplex PCR; TCRdb stores just in-frame clones and leaves some out. The sample carries 150,000 to 200,000 clones, about 60% recorded once. The sequenced sample consisted of CD4+ T cells sorted from blood. Receptor source: a human donor in good health.

The chain links TRBV29-1 to TRBJ2-7; D is undetermined. The CDR3 has 11 residues. V lost 4 bases and J lost 7, with 11 bases in between. Germline V gives CDR1 SQVTM, CDR2 ANQGSEA. CDR3 coding DNA: TGCAGCGTTGGAGTCCCCCGAGAGCAGTACTTC. Its translation is CSVGVPREQYF.

This clone occurred a few times. Here the CDR3 DNA reads TGCGCCAGCACGGACAGGGGAGACCAAGAGACCCAGTACTTC. Translated, it gives CASTDRGDQETQYF. The chain links TRBV5-1 to TRBJ2-5; 9 nucleotides align to TRBD1. With 6 bases clipped from V and 0 bases from J, the junction kept 3 bases outside the gene matches. The CDR3 loop spans 14 amino acids. Per germline, CDR1 SGHRS and CDR2 YFSETQ.

This rearrangement joins TRBV29-1 to TRBJ1-2; D gene uncertain. Trimming took 7 bases from V and 4 from J, leaving 7 bases between them. There are 10 residues in the CDR3. From germline, CDR1 is SQVTM and CDR2 ANQGSEA. The CDR3 DNA is TGCAGCGCCGAGTTCTATGGCTACACCTTC. Translating gives CSAEFYGYTF.

The chain uses TRBV6-5 and TRBJ2-2, with 7 bases that match TRBD1. The CDR3 loop spans 16 amino acids. Looked up from germline, CDR1 is MNHEY and CDR2 is SVGAGI. Losses at the gene ends were 2 bases for V and 6 bases for J; bases not matched to a gene: 9. The CDR3 loop is CASSYNRGMGAGELFF. The DNA for the CDR3 is TGTGCCAGCAGTTACAACAGGGGAATGGGGGCCGGGGAGCTGTTTTTT.

This clone showed up just a few times. V and J are TRBV4-2 and TRBJ1-1, with a weak D call TRBD1 (6 bases). Between the trimmed V and J ends, which lost 0 bases and 10 bases, there was a span of 12 bases. CDR1 and CDR2 from the germline V gene are LGHNA and YNFKEQ. The CDR3 runs to 13 residues. CDR3 residues: CASSQERGKGAFF. CDR3 nucleotide sequence: TGTGCCAGCAGCCAAGAGAGGGGGAAAGGAGCTTTCTTT.

V gene TRBV4-1 combines with J gene TRBJ1-2; no clear D. V lost 1 base and J lost 5, with 5 bases in between. The CDR3 consists of 12 residues. The germline CDR1 and CDR2 sequences are MGHRA and YSYEKL. CDR3 bases: TGCGCCAGCAGCCAAGCCGGGTATGGCTACACCTTC. It translates to CASSQAGYGYTF.

This sequence joins TRBV7-2 and TRBJ2-5; a weak D match, TRBD2 (6 bases). The V end was cut by 2 bases, the J end by 4 bases, with 23 bases between. Germline values: CDR1 SGHTA, CDR2 FQGNSA. CDR3 length equals 18 residues. The CDR3 DNA reads TGTGCCAGCAGCTTATCCGTGTGGGGCGGGAAACGATCAGAGACCCAGTACTTC. This gives the protein CASSLSVWGGKRSETQYF.

In this sample, this clone turned up once. The chain combines TRBV4-2 with TRBJ2-1, with 12 positions matching TRBD2. The CDR3 has 17 residues. Trimming cost V 1 base and J 8 bases; bases outside gene matches: 9. Germline V gene sequence: CDR1 LGHNA, CDR2 YNFKEQ. The CDR3 sequence: CASSQGLAGVISDEQFF. CDR3 DNA sequence: TGTGCCAGCAGCCAAGGACTAGCGGGAGTAATTTCGGATGAGCAGTTCTTC.

In its sample, this clone was seen a few times. This sequence joins TRBV5-1 and TRBJ2-7; 7 nucleotides match TRBD1. Germline values: CDR1 SGHRS, CDR2 YFSETQ. The length of the CDR3 is 15 residues. The trim removed 4 bases at V and 0 bases at J, leaving 7 bases unmatched. CDR3 coding DNA: TGCGCCAGCAGCGAAAGGAGGACAGGCTCCTACGAGCAGTACTTC. Translating gives CASSERRTGSYEQYF.

This clone was observed a few times. The chain uses TRBV29-1 and TRBJ2-2; unclear D gene. Germline V gene lookup returns CDR1 SQVTM and CDR2 ANQGSEA. The length of the CDR3 is 11 residues. V was cut by 5 bases and J by 6 bases, with 7 bases left in between. The CDR3 reads CSVWSSGELFF. The CDR3 nucleotides read TGCAGCGTTTGGTCTTCCGGGGAGCTGTTTTTT.

J is TRBJ2-1 and V is TRBV2, with D possibly matching TRBD1 (6 bases). The V and J ends lost 2 bases and 8 bases respectively, with 7 bases between them. The CDR3 has 12 amino acids. CDR1 and CDR2 (germline): SNHLY, FYNNEI. This chain's CDR3 is CASSEQGYEQFF. The CDR3 DNA sequence: TGTGCCAGCAGTGAACAGGGGTATGAGCAGTTCTTC. Looking up the rest from reference TRBV2 and TRBJ2-1 gives the full variable domain: EPEVTQTPSHQVTQMGQEVILRCVPISNHLYFYWYRQILGQKVEFLVSFYNNEISEKSEIFDDQFSVERPDGSNFTLKIRSTKLEDSAMYFCASSEQGYEQFFGPGTRLTVL.

The chain combines TRBV18 with TRBJ1-1; TRBD1 matches 7 bases. The J segment lost 1 base and the V segment lost 2 bases, leaving 1 base of the junction unmatched. Germline CDR1 reads KGHSH; CDR2 reads LQKENI. The CDR3 is made up of 14 amino acids. CDR3 loop: CASSPGQANTEAFF. The CDR3, as DNA: TGTGCCAGCTCACCAGGACAGGCGAACACTGAAGCTTTCTTT.

The V call is TRBV11-2, the J call TRBJ2-1; possible D gene TRBD1, 6 bases. CDR1 SGHAT and CDR2 FQNNGV come from the germline V gene. The ends were cut back, 6 bases at V and 13 bases at J, with 25 bases in the middle. This CDR3 comprises 15 residues. CDR3 residues: CASRRPGQDTMKQFF. The CDR3 coding sequence is TGTGCCAGCAGGAGACCGGGACAAGATACAATGAAACAGTTCTTC. Full variable domain (remainder filled in from reference TRBV11-2 and TRBJ2-1): EAGVAQSPRYKIIEKRQSVAFWCNPISGHATLYWYQQILGQGPKLLIQFQNNGVVDDSQLPKDRFSAERLKGVDSTLKIQPAKLEDSAVYLCASRRPGQDTMKQFFGPGTRLTVL.

The sample holds a few counts of this clone. The genes are TRBV4-1 and TRBJ1-1; no clear D. Germline CDR1 is MGHRA and CDR2 is YSYEKL. The CDR3 is 16 amino acids. Trimming stripped 1 base from V and 3 bases from J, with 15 bases between. CDR3: CASSQVFRETDTEAFF. The CDR3 DNA follows: TGCGCCAGCAGCCAAGTTTTTAGGGAAACGGACACTGAAGCTTTCTTT.

A few counts support this clone. This chain joins TRBV5-1 and TRBJ1-2; no definite D call. The germline V gene encodes CDR1 SGHRS and CDR2 YFSETQ. Trimming stripped 0 bases from V and 8 bases from J, with 11 bases between. CDR3 length: 13 residues. The CDR3, as DNA: TGCGCCAGCAGCTTGGGGACGGCGCAGGGCTACACCTTC. The encoded protein is CASSLGTAQGYTF.

The CDR3 region has the DNA TGTGCCAGCAGTGGGGTCGGGACTAGCGGGAGCGGAGGATATTCGGCCCAGTACTTC. Translating it yields CASSGVGTSGSGGYSAQYF. The J gene is TRBJ2-5, the V gene TRBV6-1, with 14 nucleotides matching TRBD2. Germline V lookup: CDR1 MNHNS, CDR2 SASEGT. V shed 4 bases and J 9 bases; nucleotides not matched to a gene: 19. The CDR3 covers 19 residues.

The V gene is TRBV28, the J gene TRBJ2-7; perhaps TRBD2 as D (5 bases). V lost 3 bases, J lost 7 bases, and 16 bases lay in between. The CDR3 extends over 14 amino acids. Germline V gene lookup returns CDR1 MDHEN and CDR2 SYDVKM. The CDR3: CASSFSSPRGEQYF. In DNA form, the CDR3 reads TGTGCCAGCAGTTTTAGCAGTCCCCGCGGGGAGCAGTACTTC.

About this clone itself: Distinct nucleotide sequences in the sample also encode this CDR3. The chain employs TRBV5-1 and TRBJ1-2; TRBD1 aligns across 7 bases. The V segment lost 0 bases and the J segment 7 bases; nucleotides outside the gene matches: 0. There are 12 residues in the CDR3. Germline CDR1 SGHRS, CDR2 YFSETQ. This CDR3 is CASSLDRGGYTF. The CDR3 nucleotides read TGCGCCAGCAGCTTGGACAGGGGTGGCTACACCTTC.

The sample holds a few counts of this clone. This chain joins TRBV30 and TRBJ2-7; tentatively, D is TRBD2 (5 bases). This CDR3 region has 16 residues. Germline V CDR1 and CDR2: GTSNPN, SVGIG (reference sequence). The V end was cut by 0 bases, the J end by 4 bases, with 19 bases between. The CDR3 region has the DNA TGTGCCTGGAGTGTACGAGAGGAGGAGCGGAGATACGAGCAGTACTTC. This translates into CAWSVREEERRYEQYF.

The CDR3 reads CASSSLAGYEQYF. Written as DNA, the CDR3 is TGTGCCAGCTCTTCACTAGCGGGATACGAGCAGTACTTC. The gene calls are TRBV18 and TRBJ2-7; 10 nucleotides align to TRBD2. The J segment lost 4 bases and the V segment lost 6 bases, leaving 3 bases of the junction unmatched. Germline V CDR1 and CDR2: KGHSH, LQKENI. The CDR3 contains 13 residues.

The chain is built from TRBV19 and TRBJ2-7; 7 positions match TRBD1. Germline V gene lookup returns CDR1 LNHDA and CDR2 SQIVND (reference sequence). The CDR3 covers 14 residues. J lost 0 bases, V lost 6 bases, and 5 bases had no gene match. The CDR3 coding sequence is TGTGCCAGTAGCGACGGGGACAGCTCCTACGAGCAGTACTTC. Protein product: CASSDGDSSYEQYF.

J is TRBJ2-3 and V is TRBV27; D ambiguous. The CDR3 runs 14 residues. Germline loops: CDR1 MNHEY, CDR2 SMNVEV (reference sequence). The ends were cut back, 6 bases at V and 0 bases at J, with 10 bases in the middle. In DNA, the CDR3 is TGTGCCAGCAGCGAACAACCTAGCACAGATACGCAGTATTTT. Amino acids: CASSEQPSTDTQYF.

This clone occurred a few times. This chain links TRBV29-1 with TRBJ2-7; TRBD2 matches 8 bases. The V gene's germline CDR1 is SQVTM and CDR2 ANQGSEA. The CDR3 covers 14 residues. J lost 0 bases, V lost 6 bases, and 7 bases had no gene match. In DNA form, the CDR3 reads TGCAGCGTCACGAAGCGGGAGAGCTCCTACGAGCAGTACTTC. This gives the protein CSVTKRESSYEQYF.

This clone was seen more than once but under ten times. The rearrangement links TRBV4-1 to TRBJ2-7, with TRBD1 matching 7 bases. Losses at the gene ends were 2 bases for V and 2 bases for J; bases not matched to a gene: 6. The length of the CDR3 is 15 residues. The germline V gene has CDR1 MGHRA and CDR2 YSYEKL. The CDR3 DNA sequence: TGCGCCAGCAGCCAATCTTATGGGACAGCCTACGAGCAGTACTTC. This sequence encodes CASSQSYGTAYEQYF.

The chain joins TRBV6-5 to TRBJ1-5; D is uncertain. The germline V gene has CDR1 MNHEY and CDR2 SVGAGI. There are 12 residues in the CDR3. The V end lost 4 bases, the J end lost 9 bases, and 10 bases lay between the germline ends. The CDR3 DNA sequence: TGTGCCAGCAGTTCCGGGCCAGGGCCCCAGCATTTT. Amino acid sequence: CASSSGPGPQHF.

J is TRBJ2-2 and V is TRBV4-2; 7 bases match TRBD2. V shed 3 bases and J 4 bases; nucleotides not matched to a gene: 8. Germline CDR1 LGHNA, CDR2 YNFKEQ. The CDR3 has 16 amino acids. In DNA, the CDR3 is TGTGCCAGCAGCCATTGGGCGGGAGCGAGCACCGGGGAGCTGTTTTTT. Residues: CASSHWAGASTGELFF.

This chain links TRBV29-1 with TRBJ2-1, with 9 bases aligning to TRBD2. Germline V gives CDR1 SQVTM, CDR2 ANQGSEA. V lost 1 base to trimming and J lost 6 bases; unmatched junction nucleotides: 4. The CDR3 is 14 residues long. The CDR3 is CSVEVAGGPNEQFF. The CDR3 DNA reads TGCAGCGTTGAAGTCGCGGGAGGGCCCAATGAGCAGTTCTTC.

The chain combines TRBV29-1 with TRBJ2-7; 8 nucleotides match TRBD1. V dropped 7 bases and J dropped 3; count of bases not matched to a gene: 5. The CDR3 extends over 12 amino acids. Germline V gives CDR1 SQVTM, CDR2 ANQGSEA. CDR3 bases: TGCAGCGCCGACGGACAGGGCTACGAGCAGTACTTC. It encodes CSADGQGYEQYF.